These 27 T cell receptor beta chains were all obtained from the same sample, sequenced in a study of blood T cells in healthy people across ages. Using a J-beta primer mix together with a sample-barcoded 5' primer, a second PCR was run for about 7 to 12 cycles. In TCRdb, the 5' RACE reads were re-called with MiXCR into one record per CDR3 protein. Counted here are some 760,000 distinct CDR3 sequences, approximately 25% occurring once; the ten biggest clones make up 3% to 4%. These data were likewise used in another study, on T cells of mothers and their children.

Material: blood. These receptors were obtained from a boy younger than 18 in good health.

The gene calls are TRBV20-1 and TRBJ2-7; 7 positions match TRBD1. The germline CDR1 and CDR2 sequences are DFQATT and SNEGSKA (reference sequence). This CDR3 region has 13 residues. V lost 0 bases to trimming and J lost 6 bases; unmatched junction nucleotides: 5. CDR3: CSARETGLGEQYF. As DNA, the CDR3 is TGCAGTGCTAGAGAGACAGGGTTGGGCGAGCAGTACTTC.

CDR3 in amino acids: CASSSPGLAGGLWGQETQYF. Written as DNA, the CDR3 is TGTGCCAGCAGTTCCCCCGGACTAGCGGGGGGGCTCTGGGGCCAAGAGACCCAGTACTTC. The chain employs TRBV6-2 or TRBV6-3 and TRBJ2-5; 15 bases are a match to TRBD2. The trim removed 4 bases at V and 1 base at J, leaving 13 bases unmatched. The CDR3 is made up of 20 amino acids. CDR1 and CDR2 from the germline V gene are MNHEY and SVGEGT.

This clonotype was recorded a few times. The chain carries TRBV4-3 and TRBJ2-1; D gene unclear. CDR1 LGHNA and CDR2 YSLEER come from the germline V gene. This CDR3 comprises 17 residues. V shed 0 bases and J shed 0 bases, with 12 bases lying between them. The CDR3 region has the DNA TGCGCCAGCAGCCAAGATTACGAGCCTAGCTCCTACAATGAGCAGTTCTTC. Protein product: CASSQDYEPSSYNEQFF.

This clonotype was observed a handful of times. The chain couples TRBV7-6 to TRBJ2-7, with a possible D match to TRBD1 (6 bases). The V end was cut by 5 bases, the J end by 6 bases, with 14 bases between. The length of the CDR3 is 13 residues. CDR1 SGHVS and CDR2 FNYEAQ come from the germline V gene. CDR3 sequence (DNA): TGTGCCAGCAGCCCGGGGACAAGTCCCGAGCAGTACTTC. It codes for CASSPGTSPEQYF.

This clonotype was detected a few times. This chain links TRBV7-9 with TRBJ2-1; D not resolved. Germline CDR1 reads SEHNR; CDR2 reads FQNEAQ (reference sequence). The CDR3 runs 15 residues. V shed 0 bases and J shed 0 bases, with 6 bases lying between them. The CDR3 loop reads CASSLAAPSYNEQFF. CDR3 nucleotides: TGTGCCAGCAGCTTAGCGGCCCCCTCCTACAATGAGCAGTTCTTC.

The chain joins TRBV5-1 to TRBJ2-7; D may be TRBD2 (5 bases). This CDR3 is built from 13 residues. Trimming left V 1 base short and J 5 bases short, with 10 bases between. The germline V gene encodes CDR1 SGHRS and CDR2 YFSETQ. The CDR3 loop reads CASSLSVGDEQYF. In nucleotides, the CDR3 is TGCGCCAGCAGCTTGTCTGTCGGGGACGAGCAGTACTTC.

This clonotype was seen more than once but under ten times. Mismatch with germline at one junction end may stem from a read error. Written as DNA, the CDR3 is TGTGCCAGCAGCACATGGTGGGGGCCAGAGTTCTTC. It is translated as CASSTWWGPEFF. The chain joins TRBV9 to TRBJ2-5, with D tentatively TRBD1 (6 bases). Germline CDR1 is SGDLS and CDR2 is YYNGEE. The CDR3 consists of 12 residues.

This clonotype came up a few times. The J gene is TRBJ2-7, the V gene TRBV3-1; a weak D match, TRBD2 (6 bases). The CDR3 loop spans 13 amino acids. Trimming stripped 1 base from V and 12 bases from J, with 16 bases between. CDR1 and CDR2 from the germline V gene are LGHDT and YNNKEL (reference sequence). This chain's CDR3 is CASSQGGVSLPYF. CDR3 nucleotides: TGTGCCAGCAGCCAAGGCGGGGTCTCGCTACCGTACTTC.

This clonotype was recorded a few times. This sequence joins TRBV7-8 and TRBJ2-7; D gene uncertain. V lost 1 base and J lost 0, with 10 bases in between. Per germline, CDR1 SGHVS and CDR2 FQNEAQ. CDR3 length equals 15 residues. CDR3 DNA sequence: TGTGCCAGCAGCTTAGTTGGGTTATCCTCCTACGAGCAGTACTTC. Translating gives CASSLVGLSSYEQYF. Drawing the rest from reference TRBV7-8 and TRBJ2-7, the complete variable domain is GAGVSQSPRYKVAKRGQDVALRCDPISGHVSLFWYQQALGQGPEFLTYFQNEAQLDKSGLPSDRFFAERPEGSVSTLKIQRTQQEDSAVYLCASSLVGLSSYEQYFGPGTRLTVT.

This clonotype has a handful of counts. The chain's CDR3 is CSAEGMQETQYF. The CDR3 DNA sequence: TGCAGCGCCGAAGGAATGCAAGAGACCCAGTACTTC. The chain couples TRBV29-1 to TRBJ2-5; D gene unclear. Looked up from germline, CDR1 is SQVTM and CDR2 is ANQGSEA. The V and J ends lost 7 bases and 2 bases respectively, with 11 bases between them. The CDR3 contains 12 residues.

This clonotype has a count of ten or more. The chain couples TRBV7-2 to TRBJ2-1; D not resolved. Germline CDR1 reads SGHTA; CDR2 reads FQGNSA. Deletions cut 5 bases from V and 4 bases from J, with 15 bases between. The length of the CDR3 is 15 residues. This CDR3 is CASSPDPGSYNEQFF. CDR3 DNA sequence: TGTGCCAGCAGCCCGGACCCGGGTTCATACAATGAGCAGTTCTTC.

This clonotype was picked up a small number of times. The chain recombines TRBV20-1 with TRBJ2-5; the match to TRBD2 covers 8 bases. There are 18 residues in the CDR3. V lost 0 bases to trimming and J lost 2 bases; unmatched junction nucleotides: 14. CDR1 DFQATT and CDR2 SNEGSKA come from the germline V gene (reference sequence). CDR3 region: CSARDPGGIAGPQETQYF. Here the CDR3 DNA reads TGCAGTGCTAGAGATCCGGGGGGAATAGCGGGGCCGCAAGAGACCCAGTACTTC.

This clonotype turned up a few times. At one end the junction does not follow the germline gene, possibly because of a read error. This chain uses TRBV6-2 or TRBV6-3 with TRBJ2-5; TRBD1 matches at 10 bases. Per germline, CDR1 MNHEY and CDR2 SVGEGT. The CDR3 runs to 14 residues. The CDR3 region is CASSYSGDRGIKNF. CDR3 bases: TGTGCCAGCAGTTACTCAGGGGACAGGGGCATAAAGAACTTC.

This rearrangement joins TRBV29-1 to TRBJ2-4; tentative D call: TRBD2 (6 bases). Germline CDR1 SQVTM, CDR2 ANQGSEA. V was pared by 7 bases and J by 11 bases, with 18 bases between. This CDR3 has 12 amino acids. CDR3 residues: CSAAFAGGVQYF. DNA for the CDR3: TGCAGCGCCGCGTTCGCCGGCGGGGTTCAGTACTTC.

The chain recombines TRBV27 with TRBJ2-1; 11 bases are a match to TRBD1. Germline CDR1 is MNHEY and CDR2 is SMNVEV (reference sequence). The CDR3 length is 16 residues. V gave up 7 bases and J gave up 6 bases; unmatched junction bases: 11. CDR3 residues: CASKGRTGGFSNEQFF. For the CDR3, the DNA is TGTGCCAGCAAAGGACGGACAGGGGGCTTCAGCAATGAGCAGTTCTTC.

Remarks on this clonotype: Sequence at one end of the junction differs from germline and may be a read error. This chain joins TRBV7-3 and TRBJ2-3, with 8 bases identical to TRBD1. The CDR3 is 14 residues long. Germline V CDR1 and CDR2: SGHTA, FQGTGA. The CDR3 sequence: CVSSLHRGSDTQYF. CDR3 sequence (DNA): TGTGTCAGCAGCTTACACAGGGGGTCAGATACGCAGTATTTT.

This clonotype was seen only a few times. Just one base apart from a much larger clone, this may be a read error. This rearrangement joins TRBV20-1 to TRBJ1-2; no definite D call. CDR1 is DFQATT, CDR2 SNEGSKA, per germline (reference sequence). This CDR3 region has 11 residues. The CDR3 DNA reads TGCAGTGCTAGGGAGAGTTATGGCTACGCCTTC. Protein: CSARESYGYAF.

This clonotype was picked up a small number of times. This chain connects TRBV7-2 to TRBJ2-3; no definite D call. Germline CDR1 and CDR2: SGHTA and FQGNSA. The CDR3 consists of 16 residues. V was trimmed by 1 base and J by 3 bases, leaving 14 bases between them. CDR3 sequence reads: CASSLVASPDTDTQYF. In DNA form, the CDR3 reads TGTGCCAGCAGCTTAGTTGCCTCCCCTGATACAGATACGCAGTATTTT.

This clonotype turned up a few times. The chain carries TRBV13 and TRBJ1-1, with D possibly matching TRBD1 (5 bases). This CDR3 spans 12 amino acids. V lost 5 bases and J 7 bases, leaving 11 bases between the germline ends. CDR1 PRHDT and CDR2 FYEKMQ come from the germline V gene (reference sequence). The CDR3 spells CASSPGHGEAFF. The CDR3 nucleotides are TGTGCCAGCAGCCCAGGACACGGTGAAGCTTTCTTT. The full variable domain, completed using reference TRBV13 and TRBJ1-1, is AAGVIQSPRHLIKEKRETATLKCYPIPRHDTVYWYQQGPGQDPQFLISFYEKMQSDKGSIPDRFSAQQFSDYHSELNMSSLELGDSALYFCASSPGHGEAFFGQGTRLTVV.

The V call is TRBV5-6, the J call TRBJ2-7; either TRBD1 or TRBD2 may fit D (5 bases each). CDR3 size: 16 residues. Germline V gives CDR1 SGHDT, CDR2 YYEEEE. The V and J ends lost 0 bases and 2 bases respectively, with 15 bases between them. In DNA form, the CDR3 reads TGTGCCAGCAGCTTGGCCCCGGGACGGGGAGCCTACGAGCAGTACTTC. This translates into CASSLAPGRGAYEQYF.

This clonotype was seen only a few times. The chain carries TRBV28 and TRBJ2-5; 10 positions agree with TRBD2. With 5 bases clipped from V and 5 bases from J, the junction kept 11 bases outside the gene matches. This CDR3 contains 16 residues. CDR1 and CDR2 (germline): MDHEN, SYDVKM. The CDR3 DNA is TGTGCCAGCAGTGTGCTACTAGCGGGGATGGAGGAGACCCAGTACTTC. Translated: CASSVLLAGMEETQYF.

This chain uses TRBV6-1 with TRBJ2-2; D might be TRBD2 (6 bases). Germline CDR1 reads MNHNS; CDR2 reads SASEGT. This CDR3 is 16 amino acids long. Trimming took 6 bases from V and 3 from J, leaving 17 bases between them. The CDR3 loop reads CASSLIGGEYTGELFF. The CDR3 DNA is TGTGCCAGCAGCCTAATCGGGGGAGAGTACACCGGGGAGCTGTTTTTT.

This rearrangement joins TRBV7-6 to TRBJ2-3; 8 nucleotides line up with TRBD2. J lost 4 bases, V lost 1 base, and 1 base had no gene match. Looked up from germline, CDR1 is SGHVS and CDR2 is FNYEAQ. This CDR3 contains 14 residues. CDR3 region: CASSLGTSPDTQYF. The CDR3, as DNA: TGTGCCAGCAGCTTAGGGACTAGCCCAGATACGCAGTATTTT. Variable domain in full (rest from reference TRBV7-6 and TRBJ2-3): GAGVSQSPRYKVTKRGQDVALRCDPISGHVSLYWYRQALGQGPEFLTYFNYEAQQDKSGLPNDRFSAERPEGSISTLTIQRTEQRDSAMYRCASSLGTSPDTQYFGPGTRLTVL.

The chain uses TRBV14 and TRBJ2-5; 11 bases match TRBD2. The J call may be in error: the DNA end matches TRBJ2-1 better. Germline V lookup: CDR1 SGHDN, CDR2 FVKESK. The CDR3 contains 15 residues. The CDR3 sequence: CASSQRLAGKVEQFF. The CDR3 coding sequence is TGTGCCAGCAGCCAACGACTAGCGGGAAAGGTGGAGCAGTTCTTC.

This sequence joins TRBV4-3 and TRBJ2-7; tentatively, D is TRBD1 or TRBD2 (5 bases each). Germline CDR1 is LGHNA and CDR2 is YSLEER. Trimming shortened V by 1 base and J by 6 bases, and 16 bases separated the two germline ends. The CDR3 covers 15 residues. The CDR3 protein is CASSQVWYGAGEQYF. The CDR3 region has the DNA TGCGCCAGCAGCCAAGTTTGGTATGGGGCGGGCGAGCAGTACTTC.

The V and J genes are TRBV20-1 and TRBJ2-5; 7 nucleotides match TRBD2. Germline assignment: CDR1 DFQATT and CDR2 SNEGSKA (reference sequence). The CDR3 totals 14 residues. V gave up 3 bases and J gave up 2 bases; unmatched junction bases: 6. The CDR3 spells CSASLTSLQETQYF. In DNA, the CDR3 is TGCAGTGCTAGTCTGACTAGCTTGCAAGAGACCCAGTACTTC.

The J gene is TRBJ1-2, the V gene TRBV25-1, with 9 bases lining up with TRBD1. Trimming at V came to 2 bases and at J to 4 bases, leaving 2 bases not matched to a gene. This CDR3 region has 14 residues. CDR1 MGHDK and CDR2 SYGVNS come from the germline V gene. CDR3 DNA sequence: TGTGCCAGCAGTGAAGGGGACAGGGTCTATGGCTACACCTTC. Encoded protein: CASSEGDRVYGYTF.